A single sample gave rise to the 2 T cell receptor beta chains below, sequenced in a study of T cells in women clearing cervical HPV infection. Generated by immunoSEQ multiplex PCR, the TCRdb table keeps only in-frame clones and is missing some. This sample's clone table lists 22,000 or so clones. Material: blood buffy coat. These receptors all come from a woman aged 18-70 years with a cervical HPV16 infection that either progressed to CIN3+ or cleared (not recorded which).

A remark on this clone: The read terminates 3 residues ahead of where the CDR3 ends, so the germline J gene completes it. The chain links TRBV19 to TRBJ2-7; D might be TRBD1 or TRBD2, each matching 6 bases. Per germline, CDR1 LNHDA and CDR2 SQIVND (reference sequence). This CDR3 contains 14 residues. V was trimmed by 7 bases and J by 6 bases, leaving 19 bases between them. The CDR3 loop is CASTGGPVGGEQYF. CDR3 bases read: TGTGCCAGTACTGGGGGCCCGGTGGGAGGCGAG.

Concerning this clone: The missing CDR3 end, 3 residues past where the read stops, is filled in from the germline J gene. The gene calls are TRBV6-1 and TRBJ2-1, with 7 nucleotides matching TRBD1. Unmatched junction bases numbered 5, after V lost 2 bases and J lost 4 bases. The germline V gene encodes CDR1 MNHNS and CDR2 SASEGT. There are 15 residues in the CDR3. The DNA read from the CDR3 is TGTGCCAGCAGTGAAAGGGGGCAGGGGTACAATGAG. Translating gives CASSERGQGYNE. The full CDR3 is CASSERGQGYNEQFF.